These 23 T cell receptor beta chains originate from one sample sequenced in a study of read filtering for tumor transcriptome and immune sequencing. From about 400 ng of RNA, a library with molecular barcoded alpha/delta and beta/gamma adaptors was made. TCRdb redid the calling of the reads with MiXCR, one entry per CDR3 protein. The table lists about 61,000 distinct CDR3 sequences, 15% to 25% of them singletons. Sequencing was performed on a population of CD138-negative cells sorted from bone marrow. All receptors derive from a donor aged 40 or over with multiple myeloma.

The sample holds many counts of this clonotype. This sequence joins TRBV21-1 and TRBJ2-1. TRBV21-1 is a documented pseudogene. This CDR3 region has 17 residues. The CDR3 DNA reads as TGTGCCAGCAGCAACAAGCTTAACATAGGCTCCTACAATGAGCAGTTCTTC. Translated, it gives CASSNKLNIGSYNEQFF.

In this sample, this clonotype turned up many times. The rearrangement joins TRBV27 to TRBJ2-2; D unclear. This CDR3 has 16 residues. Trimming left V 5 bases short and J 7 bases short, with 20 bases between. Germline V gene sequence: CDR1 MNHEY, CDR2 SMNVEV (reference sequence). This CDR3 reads CASSQRAPYSSGELFF. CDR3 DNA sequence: TGTGCCAGCAGTCAACGGGCCCCATACTCCAGCGGGGAGCTGTTTTTT.

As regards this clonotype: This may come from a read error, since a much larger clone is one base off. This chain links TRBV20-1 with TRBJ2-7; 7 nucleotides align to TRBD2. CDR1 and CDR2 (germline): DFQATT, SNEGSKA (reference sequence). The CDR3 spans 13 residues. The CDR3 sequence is CSAKRLAGYERYF. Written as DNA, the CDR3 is TGCAGTGCTAAAAGACTAGCAGGCTACGAGCGGTACTTC.

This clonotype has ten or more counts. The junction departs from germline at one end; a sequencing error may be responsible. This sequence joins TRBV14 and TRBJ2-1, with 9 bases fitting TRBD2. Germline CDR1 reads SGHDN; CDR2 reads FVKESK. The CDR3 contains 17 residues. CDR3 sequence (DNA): TGTGCCAGCAGCCAACCAAGATGGCGCGGGGGGGCCGGTGAGCAGTCCTTC. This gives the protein CASSQPRWRGGAGEQSF.

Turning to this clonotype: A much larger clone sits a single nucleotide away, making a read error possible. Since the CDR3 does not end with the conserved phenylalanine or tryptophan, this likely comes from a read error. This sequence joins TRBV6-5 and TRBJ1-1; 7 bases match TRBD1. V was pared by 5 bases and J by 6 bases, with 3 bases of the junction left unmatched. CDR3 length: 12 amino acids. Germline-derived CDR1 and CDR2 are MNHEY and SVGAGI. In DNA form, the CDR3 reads TGTGCCAGCAGTGTTGACAGGGCTGAAGCTTTCCTT. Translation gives CASSVDRAEAFL.

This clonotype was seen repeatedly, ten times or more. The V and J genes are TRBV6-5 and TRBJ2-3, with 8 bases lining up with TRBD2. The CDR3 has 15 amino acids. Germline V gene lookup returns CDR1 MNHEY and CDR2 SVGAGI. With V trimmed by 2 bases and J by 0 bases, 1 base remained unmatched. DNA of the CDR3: TGTGCCAGCAGTTACGCTAGCGGGAGCACAGATACGCAGTATTTT. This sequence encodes CASSYASGSTDTQYF.

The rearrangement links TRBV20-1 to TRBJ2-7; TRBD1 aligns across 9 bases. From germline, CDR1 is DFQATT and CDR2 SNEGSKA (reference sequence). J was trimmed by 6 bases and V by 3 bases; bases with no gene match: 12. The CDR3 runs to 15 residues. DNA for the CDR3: TGCAGTGCTAGGGAACCCCTGGGACAGGGAAGCGAGCAGTACTTC. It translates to CSAREPLGQGSEQYF.

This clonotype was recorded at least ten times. The CDR3 region is CSASWQTYEQYF. The CDR3 bases are TGCAGTGCTAGTTGGCAGACCTACGAGCAGTACTTC. The chain employs TRBV20-1 and TRBJ2-7, with D hard to call. CDR1 is DFQATT, CDR2 SNEGSKA, per germline (reference sequence). This CDR3 has 12 residues. Trimming stripped 3 bases from V and 2 bases from J, with 8 bases between.

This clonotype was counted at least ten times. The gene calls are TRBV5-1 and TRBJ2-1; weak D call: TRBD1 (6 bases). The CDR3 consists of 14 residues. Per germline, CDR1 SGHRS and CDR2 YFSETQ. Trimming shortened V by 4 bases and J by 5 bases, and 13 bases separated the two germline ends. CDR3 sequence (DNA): TGCGCCAGCAGCCCCGGACAGAAGAACAATGAGCAGTTCTTC. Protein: CASSPGQKNNEQFF.

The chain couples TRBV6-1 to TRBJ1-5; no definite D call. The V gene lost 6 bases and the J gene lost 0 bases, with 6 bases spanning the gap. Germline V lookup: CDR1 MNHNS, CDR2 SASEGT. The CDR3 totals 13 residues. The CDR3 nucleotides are TGTGCCAGCAGAGATAATAGCAATCAGCCCCAGCATTTT. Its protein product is CASRDNSNQPQHF.

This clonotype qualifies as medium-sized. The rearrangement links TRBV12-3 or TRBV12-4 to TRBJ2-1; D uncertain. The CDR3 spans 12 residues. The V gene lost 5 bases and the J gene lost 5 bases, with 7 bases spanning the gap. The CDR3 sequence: CASSQANNEQFF. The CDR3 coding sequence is TGTGCCAGCAGTCAAGCAAACAATGAGCAGTTCTTC.

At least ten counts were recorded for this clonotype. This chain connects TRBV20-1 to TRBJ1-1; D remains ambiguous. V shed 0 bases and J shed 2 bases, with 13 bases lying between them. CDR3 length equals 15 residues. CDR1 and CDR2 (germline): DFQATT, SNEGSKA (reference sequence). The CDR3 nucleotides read TGCAGTGCTAGAGATCATGGGAGAGTAAACACTGAAGCTTTCTTT. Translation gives CSARDHGRVNTEAFF.

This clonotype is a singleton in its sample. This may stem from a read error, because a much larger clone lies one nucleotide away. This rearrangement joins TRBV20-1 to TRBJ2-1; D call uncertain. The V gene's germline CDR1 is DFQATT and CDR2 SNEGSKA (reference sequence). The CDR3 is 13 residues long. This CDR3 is CTAPTSSYNEQFF. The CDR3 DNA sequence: TGCACTGCTCCCACGTCCTCCTACAATGAGCAGTTCTTC.

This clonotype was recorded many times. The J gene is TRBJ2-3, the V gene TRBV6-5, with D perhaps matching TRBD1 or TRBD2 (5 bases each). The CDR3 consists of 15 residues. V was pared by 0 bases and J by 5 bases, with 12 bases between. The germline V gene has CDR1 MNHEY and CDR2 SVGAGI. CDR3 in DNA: TGTGCCAGCAGTTACTCGCGAGGGGTTCAAGATACGCAGTATTTT. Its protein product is CASSYSRGVQDTQYF.

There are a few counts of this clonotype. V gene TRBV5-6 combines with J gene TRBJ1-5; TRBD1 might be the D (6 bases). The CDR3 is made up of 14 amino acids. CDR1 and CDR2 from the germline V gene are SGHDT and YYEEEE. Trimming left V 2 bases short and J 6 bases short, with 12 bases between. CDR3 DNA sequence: TGTGCCAGCAGCTTTTCGGGGGCGGGTCAGCCCCAGCATTTT. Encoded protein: CASSFSGAGQPQHF.

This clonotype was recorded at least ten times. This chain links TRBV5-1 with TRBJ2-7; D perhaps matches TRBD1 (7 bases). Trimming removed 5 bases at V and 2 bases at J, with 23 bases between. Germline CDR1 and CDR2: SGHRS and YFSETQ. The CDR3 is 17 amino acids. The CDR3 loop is CASSSGQRVGRAYEQYF. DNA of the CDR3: TGCGCCAGCAGTTCGGGACAGCGGGTGGGTCGAGCCTACGAGCAGTACTTC.

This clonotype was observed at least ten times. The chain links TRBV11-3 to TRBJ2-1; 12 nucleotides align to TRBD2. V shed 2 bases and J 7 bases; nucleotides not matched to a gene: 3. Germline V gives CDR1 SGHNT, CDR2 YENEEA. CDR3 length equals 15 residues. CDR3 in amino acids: CASSLMGTSGNEQFF. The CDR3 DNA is TGTGCCAGCAGCTTAATGGGGACTAGCGGGAATGAGCAGTTCTTC.

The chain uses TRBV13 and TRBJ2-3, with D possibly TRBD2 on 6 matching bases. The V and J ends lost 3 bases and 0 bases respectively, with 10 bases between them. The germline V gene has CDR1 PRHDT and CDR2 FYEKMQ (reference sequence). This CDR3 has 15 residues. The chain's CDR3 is CASSFGGVSTDTQYF. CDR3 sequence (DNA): TGTGCCAGCAGCTTTGGCGGGGTGAGCACAGATACGCAGTATTTT.

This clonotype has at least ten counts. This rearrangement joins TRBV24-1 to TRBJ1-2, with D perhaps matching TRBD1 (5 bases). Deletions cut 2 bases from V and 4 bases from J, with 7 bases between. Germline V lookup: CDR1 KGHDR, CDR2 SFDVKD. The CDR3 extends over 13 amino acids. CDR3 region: CATSDSDSYGYTF. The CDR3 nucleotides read TGTGCCACCAGTGATTCCGACAGCTATGGCTACACCTTC.

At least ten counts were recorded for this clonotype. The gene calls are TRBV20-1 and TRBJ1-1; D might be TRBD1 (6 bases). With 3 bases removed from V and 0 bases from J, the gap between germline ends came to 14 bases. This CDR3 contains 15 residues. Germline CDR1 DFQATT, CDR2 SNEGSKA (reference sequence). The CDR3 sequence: CSASPVGGVNTEAFF. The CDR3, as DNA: TGCAGTGCTAGCCCCGTAGGGGGAGTGAACACTGAAGCTTTCTTT.

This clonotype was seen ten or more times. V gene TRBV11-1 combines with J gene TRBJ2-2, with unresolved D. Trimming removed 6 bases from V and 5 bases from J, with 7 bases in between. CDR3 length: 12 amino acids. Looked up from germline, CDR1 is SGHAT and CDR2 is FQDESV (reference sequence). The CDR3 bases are TGTGCCAGCAGGGCGAGGACCGGGGAGCTGTTTTTT. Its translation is CASRARTGELFF.

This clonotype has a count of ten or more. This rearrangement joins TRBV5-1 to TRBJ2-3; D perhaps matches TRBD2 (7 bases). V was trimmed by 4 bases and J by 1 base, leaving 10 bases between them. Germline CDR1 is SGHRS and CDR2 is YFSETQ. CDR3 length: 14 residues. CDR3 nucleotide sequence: TGCGCCAGCAGCCCGGGGGGCCGCACAGATACGCAGTATTTT. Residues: CASSPGGRTDTQYF.

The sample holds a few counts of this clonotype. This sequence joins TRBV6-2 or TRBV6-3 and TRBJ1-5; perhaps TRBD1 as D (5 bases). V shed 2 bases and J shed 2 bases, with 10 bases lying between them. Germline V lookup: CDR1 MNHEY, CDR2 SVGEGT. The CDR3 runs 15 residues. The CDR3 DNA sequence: TGTGCCAGCAGTTACATGCGGGGCGGCAATCAGCCCCAGCATTTT. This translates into CASSYMRGGNQPQHF.